These 10 T cell receptor beta chains came from one sample sequenced in a study of T-cell memory formation after mild COVID-19. TCRdb reprocessed the 5' RACE reads with MiXCR, giving one entry per CDR3 protein. The sample lists some 200,000 distinct CDR3 sequences, about 9.2% occurring once. Sequenced: PBMCs or a T cell subset sorted from them (not recorded which). Receptor source: a man younger than 35 who had mild COVID-19 (a few samples of this study predate the infection). Cell type and time point are not known.

This clonotype was seen a handful of times. The gene calls are TRBV6-5 and TRBJ1-4; D unresolved. Trimming took 4 bases from V and 5 from J, leaving 8 bases between them. This CDR3 is built from 13 residues. Germline loops: CDR1 MNHEY, CDR2 SVGAGI. CDR3 sequence reads: CASSSIWNEKLFF. The DNA for the CDR3 is TGTGCCAGCAGTTCGATTTGGAATGAAAAACTGTTTTTT.

This clonotype has more than one count but fewer than ten. The chain recombines TRBV3-1 with TRBJ2-1; 7 nucleotides align to TRBD2. The V and J ends lost 1 base and 12 bases, in that order; junction bases with no gene match: 3. This CDR3 contains 12 residues. Germline-derived CDR1 and CDR2 are LGHDT and YNNKEL (reference sequence). CDR3 coding DNA: TGTGCCAGCAGCCAAGTACCGGGGGGGCAGTTCTTC. This gives the protein CASSQVPGGQFF.

This chain joins TRBV20-1 and TRBJ2-7; the D is unclear. Between the trimmed V and J ends, which lost 2 bases and 3 bases, there was a span of 8 bases. CDR1 and CDR2 (germline): DFQATT, SNEGSKA (reference sequence). CDR3 length: 12 amino acids. CDR3 coding DNA: TGCAGTGCTAGAAACCCCCTCTACGAGCAGTACTTC. It yields the protein CSARNPLYEQYF.

The chain is built from TRBV11-2 and TRBJ2-3; the match to TRBD2 covers 8 bases. CDR1 SGHAT and CDR2 FQNNGV come from the germline V gene. CDR3 length equals 16 residues. Trimming cost V 3 bases and J 5 bases; bases outside gene matches: 10. The CDR3, as DNA: TGTGCCAGCAGCTTTTGGATCGCGGGGGGCGGAGATACGCAGTATTTT. It encodes CASSFWIAGGGDTQYF.

There are a few counts of this clonotype. This chain joins TRBV7-9 and TRBJ1-4; D is uncertain. Germline lookup yields CDR1 SEHNR and CDR2 FQNEAQ (reference sequence). Trimming shortened V by 5 bases and J by 6 bases, and 10 bases separated the two germline ends. The CDR3 runs 13 residues. CDR3 in DNA: TGTGCCAGCAGCGGGGTACATCATGAAAAACTGTTTTTT. Amino acid sequence: CASSGVHHEKLFF. The variable domain in full, with the rest retrieved from reference TRBV7-9 and TRBJ1-4, is DTGVSQNPRHKITKRGQNVTFRCDPISEHNRLYWYRQTLGQGPEFLTYFQNEAQLEKSRLLSDRFSAERPKGSFSTLEIQRTEQGDSAMYLCASSGVHHEKLFFGSGTQLSVL.

The chain has TRBV11-2 and TRBJ2-7, with D perhaps being TRBD1 or TRBD2 (6 bases each). The germline V and J ends were trimmed by 4 bases and 3 bases, with 13 bases remaining between them. Germline CDR1 and CDR2: SGHAT and FQNNGV. This CDR3 is built from 14 residues. DNA for the CDR3: TGTGCCAGCAGCTGGGGGGCAGGACTCTACGAGCAGTACGTC. Protein product: CASSWGAGLYEQYV.

This chain connects TRBV10-3 to TRBJ1-6, with TRBD1 identical over 7 bases. Germline V CDR1 and CDR2: ENHRY, SYGVKD. This CDR3 region has 13 residues. V shed 8 bases, J shed 8 bases, and the junction held 6 bases outside the gene matches. The CDR3 protein is CAIGDSLDSPLHF. The CDR3 DNA reads TGTGCCATCGGGGACAGTTTAGATTCACCCCTCCACTTT.

The chain joins TRBV24-1 to TRBJ2-7; D might be TRBD1 or TRBD2, each matching 6 bases. The CDR3 consists of 9 residues. Germline CDR1 reads KGHDR; CDR2 reads SFDVKD. CDR3 in amino acids: CATRCPGAV. Written as DNA, the CDR3 is TGTGCCACCAGGTGCCCGGGGGCGGTC.

There are many counts of this clonotype. The chain is built from TRBV4-1 and TRBJ2-1; TRBD1 is a possible D gene (5 bases). V was trimmed by 4 bases and J by 0 bases, leaving 13 bases between them. The CDR3 is 16 residues long. Looked up from germline, CDR1 is MGHRA and CDR2 is YSYEKL. CDR3 coding DNA: TGCGCCAGCAGCCCGGGTGGGGCTCGCTCCTACAATGAGCAGTTCTTC. It is translated as CASSPGGARSYNEQFF.

This chain links TRBV7-8 with TRBJ2-5; TRBD1 agrees at 10 bases. Germline-derived CDR1 and CDR2 are SGHVS and FQNEAQ. This CDR3 is 13 amino acids long. V shed 7 bases, J shed 5 bases, and the junction held 4 bases outside the gene matches. The CDR3 DNA reads TGTGCCAGCATGGGACAGGGGAAGGAGACCCAGTACTTC. Translated: CASMGQGKETQYF. Full variable domain (outside the CDR3, taken from reference TRBV7-8 and TRBJ2-5): GAGVSQSPRYKVAKRGQDVALRCDPISGHVSLFWYQQALGQGPEFLTYFQNEAQLDKSGLPSDRFFAERPEGSVSTLKIQRTQQEDSAVYLCASMGQGKETQYFGPGTRLLVL.